These 17 T cell receptor beta chains were sequenced from one sample in a study of cytomegalovirus exposure and HLA in healthy donors (TCRdb year 2017). Libraries were prepared through the immunoSEQ multiplex PCR assay. The multiplex PCR relied on a mix of 60 forward primers for TCR Vbeta segments and 13 reverse primers for TCR Jbeta segments. TCRdb mirrors the immuneACCESS table, restricted to in-frame sequences. Some clones are absent from its copies; in checked studies, under half trace to an unresolved V gene, and the reason for the others is unknown. The sample table contains 110,000 or so clones; only one count was recorded for around 75% of them. About 2.7% of the sample comes from the top ten. The specimen was PBMCs. The receptors derive from a woman aged 40 to 50 in good health and CMV-seropositive.

This clone was seen a handful of times. The genes are TRBV4-3 and TRBJ1-2; D uncertain. Germline-derived CDR1 and CDR2 are LGHNA and YSLEER. Trimming left V 3 bases short and J 4 bases short, with 15 bases between. CDR3 size: 15 residues. The CDR3: CASSQTQALAYGYTF. In nucleotides, the CDR3 is TGCGCCAGCAGCCAGACCCAGGCCCTCGCCTATGGCTACACCTTC.

The V gene is TRBV6-1, the J gene TRBJ1-5, with D unclear. Trimming cost V 6 bases and J 7 bases, with 13 bases left between them. The CDR3 is 13 amino acids. Germline CDR1 is MNHNS and CDR2 is SASEGT. The CDR3 here is CASSPPGRQPQHF. CDR3 in DNA: TGTGCCAGCAGCCCCCCGGGGAGACAGCCCCAGCATTTT.

In its sample, this clone was seen a few times. V is TRBV7-2 and J is TRBJ2-1; 9 bases agree with TRBD2. The CDR3 has 15 residues. Germline lookup yields CDR1 SGHTA and CDR2 FQGNSA. The V segment lost 3 bases and the J segment 7 bases; nucleotides outside the gene matches: 7. The CDR3 bases are TGTGCCAGCAGCTTCGCGGGGCTAGCGGGAAATGAGCAGTTCTTC. It encodes CASSFAGLAGNEQFF.

CDR3 sequence: CAWTRGGSGVTGELFF. The CDR3 nucleotides are TGTGCCTGGACAAGAGGAGGTAGCGGAGTAACCGGGGAGCTGTTTTTT. V and J are TRBV30 and TRBJ2-2, with D perhaps TRBD2 (6 bases). This CDR3 contains 16 residues. The V and J ends lost 4 bases and 5 bases respectively, with 20 bases between them. The germline V gene encodes CDR1 GTSNPN and CDR2 SVGIG (reference sequence).

Here the CDR3 reads CASSLEASLTGELFF. CDR3 DNA sequence: TGCGCCAGCAGCTTGGAGGCTAGCCTCACCGGGGAGCTGTTTTTT. V usage is TRBV5-1 and J usage is TRBJ2-2; possible D gene TRBD2, 5 bases. Trimming removed 0 bases at V and 4 bases at J, with 10 bases between. This CDR3 region has 15 residues. CDR1 and CDR2 from the germline V gene are SGHRS and YFSETQ.

The rearrangement links TRBV2 to TRBJ2-1, with a possible D match to TRBD2 (6 bases). Germline V gene sequence: CDR1 SNHLY, CDR2 FYNNEI. V shed 4 bases and J shed 0 bases, with 10 bases lying between them. The CDR3 has 15 amino acids. The DNA for the CDR3 is TGTGCCAGCAGTGCTAGCGCTGGCTCCTACAATGAGCAGTTCTTC. It codes for CASSASAGSYNEQFF.

The V gene is TRBV7-3, the J gene TRBJ1-1; D gene ambiguous. Germline lookup yields CDR1 SGHTA and CDR2 FQGTGA. This CDR3 region has 14 residues. Between the trimmed V and J ends, which lost 4 bases and 1 base, there was a span of 10 bases. DNA of the CDR3: TGTGCCAGCAGCTCTCAGGAGGAGAACACTGAAGCTTTCTTT. This translates into CASSSQEENTEAFF.

This clone was counted only a few times. The chain has TRBV30 and TRBJ1-1; the D is unclear. In germline, CDR1 is GTSNPN, CDR2 SVGIG (reference sequence). The CDR3 extends over 14 amino acids. The V and J ends lost 0 bases and 0 bases respectively, with 8 bases between them. The CDR3 sequence is CAWSVLRMNTEAFF. The CDR3 bases are TGTGCCTGGAGTGTACTCAGGATGAACACTGAAGCTTTCTTT.

This chain links TRBV7-9 with TRBJ1-2, with D unresolved. Germline-derived CDR1 and CDR2 are SEHNR and FQNEAQ (reference sequence). V lost 6 bases to trimming and J lost 6 bases, with 14 bases between them. The CDR3 length is 13 residues. The CDR3 DNA is TGTGCCAGCAGTCCGGAGGGTCCCGATGGCTACACCTTC. This translates into CASSPEGPDGYTF.

The chain has TRBV4-2 and TRBJ1-2; 11 bases are a match to TRBD1. Germline V gene data show CDR1 as LGHNA and CDR2 as YNFKEQ. There are 18 residues in the CDR3. V shed 0 bases, J shed 0 bases, and the junction held 6 bases outside the gene matches. The CDR3 nucleotides read TGTGCCAGCAGCCAAGAACCGGGGACAGGGGGGACTAACTATGGCTACACCTTC. Its protein product is CASSQEPGTGGTNYGYTF.

This chain uses TRBV29-1 with TRBJ2-3; 14 bases are a match to TRBD2. The CDR3 runs to 15 residues. V gave up 6 bases and J gave up 3 bases; unmatched junction bases: 5. The germline V gene encodes CDR1 SQVTM and CDR2 ANQGSEA. CDR3 residues: CSVGLAGVGTDTQYF. DNA for the CDR3: TGCAGCGTGGGACTAGCGGGAGTTGGTACAGATACGCAGTATTTT.

V and J are TRBV10-3 and TRBJ2-3; weak D call: TRBD2 (6 bases). Germline V gives CDR1 ENHRY, CDR2 SYGVKD. V shed 4 bases and J shed 0 bases, with 8 bases lying between them. This CDR3 spans 14 amino acids. This chain's CDR3 is CAISASVSTDTQYF. The CDR3 DNA is TGTGCCATCAGTGCTAGCGTCAGCACAGATACGCAGTATTTT.

The V call is TRBV27, the J call TRBJ1-2; the match to TRBD1 covers 8 bases. J was trimmed by 6 bases and V by 6 bases; bases with no gene match: 18. Germline V gives CDR1 MNHEY, CDR2 SMNVEV (reference sequence). The length of the CDR3 is 17 residues. For the CDR3, the DNA is TGTGCCAGCAGGGACCCGACAGGGGAACGGAAAACTAATGGCTACACCTTC. This encodes CASRDPTGERKTNGYTF.

The chain uses TRBV7-2 and TRBJ1-4; TRBD1 matches 8 bases. Per germline, CDR1 SGHTA and CDR2 FQGNSA. The CDR3 length is 16 residues. V gave up 5 bases and J gave up 0 bases; unmatched junction bases: 5. CDR3 sequence reads: CASSPQGGATNEKLFF. Here the CDR3 DNA reads TGTGCCAGCAGCCCACAGGGGGGCGCAACTAATGAAAAACTGTTTTTT.

The chain carries TRBV4-3 and TRBJ2-2; D perhaps matches TRBD1 (5 bases). Trimming removed 2 bases from V and 5 bases from J, with 18 bases in between. The length of the CDR3 is 17 residues. Germline CDR1 LGHNA, CDR2 YSLEER. The DNA for the CDR3 is TGCGCCAGCAGCCAATGGCTCGCAGGGTTTGGGACCGGGGAGCTGTTTTTT. Amino acids: CASSQWLAGFGTGELFF.

The V and J genes are TRBV6-6 and TRBJ2-7, with 8 bases that match TRBD2. The CDR3 spans 14 residues. Germline CDR1 and CDR2: MNHNY and SVGAGI (reference sequence). V was pared by 0 bases and J by 4 bases, with 2 bases of the junction left unmatched. The CDR3 DNA sequence: TGTGCCAGCAGTTACTCGACGGGAGGGTACGAGCAGTACTTC. Residues: CASSYSTGGYEQYF.

The V and J genes are TRBV19 and TRBJ2-7; tentative D call: TRBD1 (6 bases). Trimming took off 1 base at V and 5 bases at J, with 9 bases between the two ends. Germline-derived CDR1 and CDR2 are LNHDA and SQIVND (reference sequence). This CDR3 contains 13 residues. The CDR3 nucleotides are TGTGCCAGTAGTATAGGAGGGGGAAACGAGCAGTACTTC. Translated: CASSIGGGNEQYF.